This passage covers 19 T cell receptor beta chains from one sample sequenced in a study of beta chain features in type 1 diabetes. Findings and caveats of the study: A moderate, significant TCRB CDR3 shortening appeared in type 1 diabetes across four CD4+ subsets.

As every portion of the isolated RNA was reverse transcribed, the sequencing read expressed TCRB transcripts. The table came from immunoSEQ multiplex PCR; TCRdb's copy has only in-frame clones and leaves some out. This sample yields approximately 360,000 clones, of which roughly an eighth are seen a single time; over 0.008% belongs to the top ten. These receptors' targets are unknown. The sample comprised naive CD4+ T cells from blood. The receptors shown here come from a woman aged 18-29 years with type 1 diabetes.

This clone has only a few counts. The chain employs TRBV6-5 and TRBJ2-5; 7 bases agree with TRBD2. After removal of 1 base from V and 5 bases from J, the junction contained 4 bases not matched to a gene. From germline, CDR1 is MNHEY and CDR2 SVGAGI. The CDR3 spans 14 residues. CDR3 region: CASSYLAGVETQYF. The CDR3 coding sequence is TGTGCCAGCAGTTACTTGGCGGGAGTGGAGACCCAGTACTTC.

The CDR3 spells CASSAASKNIQYF. The CDR3 bases are TGTGCCAGCAGCGCGGCGTCCAAAAACATTCAGTACTTC. The chain uses TRBV5-4 and TRBJ2-4; D gene unclear. Germline-derived CDR1 and CDR2 are SGHNT and YYREEE (reference sequence). V lost 4 bases and J lost 2, with 7 bases in between. CDR3 size: 13 residues.

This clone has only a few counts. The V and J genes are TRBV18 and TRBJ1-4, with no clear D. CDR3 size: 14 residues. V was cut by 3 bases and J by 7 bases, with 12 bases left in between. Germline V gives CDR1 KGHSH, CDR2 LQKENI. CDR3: CASSPSLGGEKLFF. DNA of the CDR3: TGTGCCAGCTCACCCTCGCTAGGAGGTGAAAAACTGTTTTTT.

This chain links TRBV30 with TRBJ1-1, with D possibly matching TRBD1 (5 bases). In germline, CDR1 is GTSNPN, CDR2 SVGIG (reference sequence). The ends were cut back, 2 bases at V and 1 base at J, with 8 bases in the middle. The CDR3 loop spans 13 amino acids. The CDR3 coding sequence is TGTGCCTGGAGTCCAGGGCGGAACACTGAAGCTTTCTTT. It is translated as CAWSPGRNTEAFF.

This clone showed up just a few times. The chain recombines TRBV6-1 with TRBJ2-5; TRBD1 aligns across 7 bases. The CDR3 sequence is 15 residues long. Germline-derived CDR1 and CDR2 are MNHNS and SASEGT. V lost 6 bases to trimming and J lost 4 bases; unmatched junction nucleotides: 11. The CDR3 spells CASSRQGGAGETQYF. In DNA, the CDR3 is TGTGCCAGCAGCCGACAGGGTGGGGCAGGAGAGACCCAGTACTTC.

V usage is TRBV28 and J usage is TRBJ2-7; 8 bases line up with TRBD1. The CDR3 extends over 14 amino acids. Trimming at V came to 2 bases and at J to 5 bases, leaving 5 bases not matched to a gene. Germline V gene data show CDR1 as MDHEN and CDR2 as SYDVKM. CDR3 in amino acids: CASSLTTGGNEQYF. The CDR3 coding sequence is TGTGCCAGCAGTTTAACCACAGGGGGTAACGAGCAGTACTTC.

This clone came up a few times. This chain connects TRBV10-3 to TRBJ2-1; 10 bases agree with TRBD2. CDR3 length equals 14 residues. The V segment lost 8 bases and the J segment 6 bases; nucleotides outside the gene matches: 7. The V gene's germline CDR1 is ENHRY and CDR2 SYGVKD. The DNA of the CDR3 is TGTGCCATCTCTATCGCTAGCGGGAGCAATGAGCAGTTCTTC. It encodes CAISIASGSNEQFF.

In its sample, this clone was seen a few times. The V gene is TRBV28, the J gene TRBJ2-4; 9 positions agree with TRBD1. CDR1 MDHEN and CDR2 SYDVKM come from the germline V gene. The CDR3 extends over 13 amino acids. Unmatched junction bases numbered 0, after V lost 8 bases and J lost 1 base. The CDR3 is CASGQGAKNIQYF. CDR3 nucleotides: TGTGCCAGCGGACAGGGGGCCAAAAACATTCAGTACTTC.

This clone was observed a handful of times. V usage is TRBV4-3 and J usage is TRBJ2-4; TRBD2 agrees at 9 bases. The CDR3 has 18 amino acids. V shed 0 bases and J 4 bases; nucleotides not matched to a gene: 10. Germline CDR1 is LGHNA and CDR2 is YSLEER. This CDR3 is CASSQDDERGDRKNIQYF. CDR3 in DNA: TGCGCCAGCAGCCAAGATGACGAGCGGGGGGATCGGAAAAACATTCAGTACTTC.

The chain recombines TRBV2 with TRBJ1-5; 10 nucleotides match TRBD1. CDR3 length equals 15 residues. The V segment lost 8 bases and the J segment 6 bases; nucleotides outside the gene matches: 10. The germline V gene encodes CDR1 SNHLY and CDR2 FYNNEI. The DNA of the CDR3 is TGTGCCAGCTTAGACAGGGGGCCCCTGGGTCAGCCCCAGCATTTT. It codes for CASLDRGPLGQPQHF.

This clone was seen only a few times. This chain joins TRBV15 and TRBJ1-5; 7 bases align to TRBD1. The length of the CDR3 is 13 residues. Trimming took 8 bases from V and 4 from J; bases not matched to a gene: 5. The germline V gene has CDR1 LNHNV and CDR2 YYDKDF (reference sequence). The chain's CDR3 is CATSGTENQPQHF. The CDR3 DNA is TGTGCCACCTCCGGGACAGAGAATCAGCCCCAGCATTTT.

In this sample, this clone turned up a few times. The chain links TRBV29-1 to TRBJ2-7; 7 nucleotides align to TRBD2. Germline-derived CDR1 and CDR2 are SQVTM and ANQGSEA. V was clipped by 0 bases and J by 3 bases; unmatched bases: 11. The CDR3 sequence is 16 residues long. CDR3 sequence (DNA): TGCAGCGTTGAAGATCTTGGGGGGAGGGGTTTCTACGAGCAGTACTTC. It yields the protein CSVEDLGGRGFYEQYF.

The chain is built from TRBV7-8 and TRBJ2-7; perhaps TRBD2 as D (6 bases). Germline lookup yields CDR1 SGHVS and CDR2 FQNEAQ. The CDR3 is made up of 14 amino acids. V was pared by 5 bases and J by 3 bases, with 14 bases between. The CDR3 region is CASSLAGTLYEQYF. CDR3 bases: TGTGCCAGCAGCCTCGCAGGGACTCTCTACGAGCAGTACTTC.

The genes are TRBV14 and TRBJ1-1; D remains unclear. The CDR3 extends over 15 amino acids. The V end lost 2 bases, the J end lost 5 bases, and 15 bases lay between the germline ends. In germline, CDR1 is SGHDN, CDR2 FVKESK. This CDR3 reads CASSQSGDPGTEAFF. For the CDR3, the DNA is TGTGCCAGCAGCCAATCGGGAGACCCGGGGACTGAAGCTTTCTTT.

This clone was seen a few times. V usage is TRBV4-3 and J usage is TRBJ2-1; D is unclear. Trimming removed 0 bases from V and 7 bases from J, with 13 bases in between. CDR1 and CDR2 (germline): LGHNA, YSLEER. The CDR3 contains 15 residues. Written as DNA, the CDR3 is TGCGCCAGCAGCCAAGAGGGCCGAGTCCTGAATGAGCAGTTCTTC. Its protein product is CASSQEGRVLNEQFF.

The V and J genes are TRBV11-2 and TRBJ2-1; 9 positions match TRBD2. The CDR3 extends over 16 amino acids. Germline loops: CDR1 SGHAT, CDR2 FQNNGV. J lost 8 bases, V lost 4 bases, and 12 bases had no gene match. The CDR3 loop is CASSSIRAGGPDEQFF. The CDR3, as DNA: TGTGCCAGCAGCTCGATACGGGCGGGGGGGCCCGATGAGCAGTTCTTC.

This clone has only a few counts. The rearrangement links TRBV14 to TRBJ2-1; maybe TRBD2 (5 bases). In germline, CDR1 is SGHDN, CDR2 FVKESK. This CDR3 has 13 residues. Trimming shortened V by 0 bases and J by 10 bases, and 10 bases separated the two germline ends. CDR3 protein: CASSQDEGREQFF. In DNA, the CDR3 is TGTGCCAGCAGCCAAGACGAGGGCAGGGAGCAGTTCTTC.

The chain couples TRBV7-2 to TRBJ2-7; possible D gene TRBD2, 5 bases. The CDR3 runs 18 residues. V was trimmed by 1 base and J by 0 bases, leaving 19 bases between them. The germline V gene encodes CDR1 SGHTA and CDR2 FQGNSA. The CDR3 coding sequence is TGTGCCAGCAGCTTAGTAAATGGCGGCGGGTCGAGCTCCTACGAGCAGTACTTC. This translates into CASSLVNGGGSSSYEQYF.

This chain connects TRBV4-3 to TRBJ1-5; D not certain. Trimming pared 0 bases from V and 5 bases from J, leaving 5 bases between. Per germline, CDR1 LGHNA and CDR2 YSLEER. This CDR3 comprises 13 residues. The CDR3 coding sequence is TGCGCCAGCAGCCAAGAGGCGGATCAGCCCCAGCATTTT. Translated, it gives CASSQEADQPQHF.